These 10 T cell receptor beta chains came from one sample sequenced in a study of cytomegalovirus exposure and HLA in healthy donors. Generated by immunoSEQ multiplex PCR, the TCRdb table keeps only in-frame clones and is missing some. The sample consists of 150,000 to 200,000 clones, 80% to 90% of them appearing once. Sequenced: PBMCs. The receptors shown here come from a woman in her twenties or thirties in good health and CMV-seronegative.

This chain joins TRBV6-6 and TRBJ1-1, with 8 nucleotides matching TRBD1. The ends lost 0 bases at V and 6 bases at J; junction bases unmatched: 6. Germline CDR1 MNHNY, CDR2 SVGAGI (reference sequence). The CDR3 is 15 residues long. The CDR3 DNA is TGTGCCAGCAGTTACTCGAGGACAGGGAAAGCTGAAGCTTTCTTT. It yields the protein CASSYSRTGKAEAFF.

This clone was seen a handful of times. This chain joins TRBV7-8 and TRBJ1-2, with 7 nucleotides matching TRBD1. Germline V lookup: CDR1 SGHVS, CDR2 FQNEAQ. V lost 4 bases and J lost 4; bases outside the gene matches: 3. This CDR3 spans 13 amino acids. Written as DNA, the CDR3 is TGTGCCAGCAGCTACGACAGGGTCTATGGCTACACCTTC. Protein sequence: CASSYDRVYGYTF.

The rearrangement joins TRBV6-5 to TRBJ2-2; 8 bases map to TRBD2. The trim removed 2 bases at V and 3 bases at J, leaving 2 bases unmatched. The CDR3 has 15 amino acids. Germline V gives CDR1 MNHEY, CDR2 SVGAGI. The CDR3 spells CASSYRGGHTGELFF. The CDR3, as DNA: TGTGCCAGCAGTTACCGGGGGGGGCACACCGGGGAGCTGTTTTTT.

This chain uses TRBV10-3 with TRBJ1-2, with D perhaps TRBD1 (5 bases). Germline lookup yields CDR1 ENHRY and CDR2 SYGVKD. With 5 bases removed from V and 5 bases from J, the gap between germline ends came to 9 bases. The CDR3 consists of 12 residues. The CDR3 sequence is CAISLDSYGYTF. CDR3 DNA: TGTGCCATCAGTTTAGACAGTTATGGCTACACCTTC.

This rearrangement joins TRBV5-6 to TRBJ1-1; TRBD1 might be the D (6 bases). This CDR3 has 14 amino acids. From germline, CDR1 is SGHDT and CDR2 YYEEEE. Between the trimmed V and J ends, which lost 1 base and 5 bases, there was a span of 12 bases. CDR3 amino acids: CASSLLGGATEAFF. In DNA, the CDR3 is TGTGCCAGCAGCTTGCTAGGGGGAGCGACTGAAGCTTTCTTT.

This clone has just one count. The V call is TRBV7-9, the J call TRBJ2-5, with D perhaps matching TRBD1 (7 bases). This CDR3 region has 14 residues. Germline V gives CDR1 SEHNR, CDR2 FQNEAQ (reference sequence). V was cut by 7 bases and J by 2 bases, with 14 bases left in between. The CDR3 reads CASNKPGGQETQYF. For the CDR3, the DNA is TGTGCCAGCAACAAACCAGGGGGGCAAGAGACCCAGTACTTC.

This rearrangement joins TRBV25-1 to TRBJ2-6; tentatively, D is TRBD2 (6 bases). The CDR3 consists of 13 residues. Trimming shortened V by 8 bases and J by 1 base, and 6 bases separated the two germline ends. Germline CDR1 and CDR2: MGHDK and SYGVNS. CDR3 residues: CASGTSGANVLTF. CDR3 bases: TGTGCCAGCGGGACTTCTGGGGCCAACGTCCTGACTTTC.

The rearrangement joins TRBV4-2 to TRBJ1-1; D is unclear. The germline V gene has CDR1 LGHNA and CDR2 YNFKEQ. This CDR3 has 14 amino acids. The V end lost 4 bases, the J end lost 0 bases, and 9 bases lay between the germline ends. CDR3 region: CASSLQHLNTEAFF. In DNA, the CDR3 is TGTGCCAGCAGCCTACAGCATCTGAACACTGAAGCTTTCTTT.

The chain couples TRBV9 to TRBJ2-7, with a tentative D call TRBD2 (6 bases). There are 16 residues in the CDR3. Germline V gives CDR1 SGDLS, CDR2 YYNGEE. V lost 0 bases and J lost 0, with 13 bases in between. The CDR3 sequence is CASSVDSGRFSYEQYF. As DNA, the CDR3 is TGTGCCAGCAGCGTAGATAGCGGACGATTCTCCTACGAGCAGTACTTC.

The V gene is TRBV5-1, the J gene TRBJ2-1, with a possible D match to TRBD2 (7 bases). The CDR3 length is 16 residues. The ends were cut back, 6 bases at V and 2 bases at J, with 18 bases in the middle. The germline V gene encodes CDR1 SGHRS and CDR2 YFSETQ. The CDR3 spells CASTLGGGGPYNEQFF. In nucleotides, the CDR3 is TGCGCCAGCACACTCGGAGGGGGGGGCCCCTACAATGAGCAGTTCTTC.